This TCR beta chain was captured in a study of cytomegalovirus exposure and HLA in healthy donors. Regarding the study as a whole: Later analysis suggested most CMV-associated TCR beta chains were HLA-restricted. Three chains linked to CMV were shown in vitro to be specific for CMV antigens.

For this clone: The antigen is unknown.

Trimming removed 10 bases at V and 1 base at J, with 14 bases between. Germline-derived CDR1 and CDR2 are MNHEY and SMNVEV (reference sequence). The CDR3 length is 15 residues. 60 Vbeta and 13 Jbeta primers were used in PCR. TCRdb keeps only in-frame clones here, not all; method: immunoSEQ multiplex PCR. The sample comprises 100,000 to 150,000 clones, roughly 75% of which are singletons, and 2.5% to 3.5% rests with the top ten. The source is a woman between 50 and 59 years old in good health and CMV-seronegative. The chain employs TRBV27 and TRBJ1-6; D perhaps matches TRBD1 (5 bases). The sample taken for sequencing was PBMCs. In nucleotides, the CDR3 is TGTGCCACGTCGATGGGGGGGTCCTATAATTCACCCCTCCACTTT. Its protein product is CATSMGGSYNSPLHF.